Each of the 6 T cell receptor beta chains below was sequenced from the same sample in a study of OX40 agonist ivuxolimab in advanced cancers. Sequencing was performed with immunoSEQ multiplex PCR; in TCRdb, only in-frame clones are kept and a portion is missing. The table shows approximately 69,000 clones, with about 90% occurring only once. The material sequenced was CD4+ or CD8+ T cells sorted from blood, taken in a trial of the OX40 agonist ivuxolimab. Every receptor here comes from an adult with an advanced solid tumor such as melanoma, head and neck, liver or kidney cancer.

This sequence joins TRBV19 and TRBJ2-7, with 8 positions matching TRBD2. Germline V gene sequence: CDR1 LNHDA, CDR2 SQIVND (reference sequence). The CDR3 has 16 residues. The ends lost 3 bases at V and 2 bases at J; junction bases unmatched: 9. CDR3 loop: CASSIGGASATYEQYF. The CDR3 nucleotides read TGTGCCAGTAGTATCGGGGGGGCTAGCGCAACCTACGAGCAGTACTTC.

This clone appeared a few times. The CDR3 reads CASSLAGGTWGETQYF. DNA of the CDR3: TGTGCCAGCAGCTTAGCCGGGGGAACCTGGGGAGAGACCCAGTACTTC. V gene TRBV7-9 combines with J gene TRBJ2-5; perhaps TRBD2 as D (6 bases). Germline V lookup: CDR1 SEHNR, CDR2 FQNEAQ (reference sequence). The V and J ends lost 0 bases and 4 bases respectively, with 15 bases between them. The CDR3 covers 16 residues.

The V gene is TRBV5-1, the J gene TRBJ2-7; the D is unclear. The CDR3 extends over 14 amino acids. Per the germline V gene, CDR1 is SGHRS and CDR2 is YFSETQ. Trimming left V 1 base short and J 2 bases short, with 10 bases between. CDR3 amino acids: CASSLRPDPYEQYF. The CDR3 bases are TGCGCCAGCAGCTTGCGCCCTGACCCCTACGAGCAGTACTTC.

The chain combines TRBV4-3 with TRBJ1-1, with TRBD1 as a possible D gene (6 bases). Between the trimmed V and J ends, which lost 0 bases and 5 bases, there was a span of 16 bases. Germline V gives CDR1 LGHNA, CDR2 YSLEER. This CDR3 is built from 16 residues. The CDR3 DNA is TGCGCCAGCAGCCAAGAAACCGGGACCCAGGGGACTGAAGCTTTCTTT. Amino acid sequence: CASSQETGTQGTEAFF.

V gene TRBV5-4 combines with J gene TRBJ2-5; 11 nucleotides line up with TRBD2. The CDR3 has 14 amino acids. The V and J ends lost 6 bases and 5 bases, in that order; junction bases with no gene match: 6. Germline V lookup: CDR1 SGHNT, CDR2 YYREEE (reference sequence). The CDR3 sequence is CASTRSGRGETQYF. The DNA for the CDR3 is TGTGCCAGCACCCGTAGCGGGAGGGGGGAGACCCAGTACTTC.

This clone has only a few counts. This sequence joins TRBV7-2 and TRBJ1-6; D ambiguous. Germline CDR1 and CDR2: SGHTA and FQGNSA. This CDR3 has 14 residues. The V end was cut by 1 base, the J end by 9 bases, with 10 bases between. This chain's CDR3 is CASSLEFGFSPLHF. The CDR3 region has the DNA TGTGCCAGCAGCTTAGAGTTTGGGTTTTCACCCCTCCACTTT.